The clone carrying this TCR beta chain was seen a single time. Its target is not known. This sample is part of a study of ipilimumab plus nivolumab after autologous stem cell transplantation. Across the study: Patients received a median of 5 ipilimumab and eight or nine nivolumab doses. Study-level results: Per the authors, repertoire, Treg and microbiota data justify further study.

The trim removed 3 bases at V and 6 bases at J, leaving 7 bases unmatched. The CDR3 length is 15 residues. Germline V gene data show CDR1 as LNHDA and CDR2 as SQIVND (reference sequence). Ipilimumab, 1 mg/kg, started 14 to 28 days after autologous transplant. Patients got 3 mg/kg IV nivolumab weeks 1, 4, 7, 10, then biweekly through week 26. Libraries were prepared by immunoSEQ multiplex PCR; TCRdb keeps only in-frame clonotypes and omits some of them. This sample has around 15,000 clones; about four fifths occur once, and the top ten carry 8.5% to 12%. Sequenced here: PBMCs, sampled in a trial of ipilimumab plus nivolumab as post-transplant consolidation. The rearrangement links TRBV19 to TRBJ2-2; 7 nucleotides align to TRBD2. This sequence was found in a male donor with primary mediastinal lymphoma. CDR3 region: CASSIQLANSGELFF. As DNA, the CDR3 is TGTGCCAGTAGTATCCAACTAGCGAATTCCGGGGAGCTGTTTTTT.